The table lists the clone carrying this T cell receptor (beta chain) with a few counts. These data come from a study of early T cells in non-severe SARS-CoV-2 infection. On the study more broadly: Chains were not paired, and sequencing was done on bulk RNA from unsorted whole blood.

The J segment lost 6 bases and the V segment lost 2 bases, leaving 0 bases of the junction unmatched. The CDR3 extends over 13 amino acids. One entry per CDR3 protein, called by TCRdb with MiXCR from the 5' RACE reads. The sample lists approximately 67,000 distinct CDR3 sequences; around a tenth were seen once. Sequenced input: whole blood. The sequence was collected from an adult who was a healthcare worker with PCR-confirmed SARS-CoV-2 infection or an uninfected control (not recorded which). This chain joins TRBV12-3 or TRBV12-4 and TRBJ2-1, with TRBD2 matching 8 bases. The CDR3 coding sequence is TGTGCCAGCAGTTTACGGGAGGGCAATGAGCAGTTCTTC. Its protein is CASSLREGNEQFF.